This T cell receptor beta chain is drawn from a study of T-cell memory formation after mild COVID-19. CDR3 length: 14 amino acids. J was trimmed by 6 bases and V by 7 bases; bases with no gene match: 6. One entry per CDR3 protein, called by TCRdb with MiXCR from the 5' RACE reads. The sample contains about 340,000 distinct CDR3 sequences, about 21% of which appear only once. The V and J genes are TRBV12-3 or TRBV12-4 and TRBJ2-2; 9 bases agree with TRBD1. This clonotype was obtained from an adult woman who had mild COVID-19 (a few samples of this study predate the infection). Cell type and time point are not known. Sample: PBMCs or a T cell subset sorted from them (not recorded which). The chain's CDR3 is CASKPGQGAGELFF. In nucleotides, the CDR3 is TGTGCCAGCAAACCGGGACAGGGAGCCGGGGAGCTGTTTTTT.